This T cell receptor (beta chain) was found in a study of tumor-infiltrating lymphocytes in localized non-small cell lung cancer. Overall study context: Each patient gave resected tumor and non-adjacent uninvolved lung tissue.

Only a few counts were recorded for this clone. Its specificity is not known. This table comes from immunoSEQ multiplex PCR, and its TCRdb copy is limited to in-frame clones, with some not included. The data show some 3,000 clones, over 50% seen once. Germline loops: CDR1 SGHNT, CDR2 YENEEA. The CDR3 extends over 16 amino acids. The V end was cut by 5 bases, the J end by 10 bases, with 24 bases between. Study-wide results and caveats: Immunotypes IM1 and IM2 had similar TCR-derived T-cell fractions.

Sequenced input: uninvolved lung tissue not adjacent to the tumor. The rearrangement joins TRBV11-3 to TRBJ2-1, with D possibly being TRBD2 (7 bases). The clonotype originates from a human donor with non-small cell lung cancer. This chain's CDR3 is CASSGRGGRASSEQFF. CDR3 sequence (DNA): TGTGCCAGCAGCGGCAGGGGAGGGAGGGCCTCCTCCGAGCAGTTCTTC.